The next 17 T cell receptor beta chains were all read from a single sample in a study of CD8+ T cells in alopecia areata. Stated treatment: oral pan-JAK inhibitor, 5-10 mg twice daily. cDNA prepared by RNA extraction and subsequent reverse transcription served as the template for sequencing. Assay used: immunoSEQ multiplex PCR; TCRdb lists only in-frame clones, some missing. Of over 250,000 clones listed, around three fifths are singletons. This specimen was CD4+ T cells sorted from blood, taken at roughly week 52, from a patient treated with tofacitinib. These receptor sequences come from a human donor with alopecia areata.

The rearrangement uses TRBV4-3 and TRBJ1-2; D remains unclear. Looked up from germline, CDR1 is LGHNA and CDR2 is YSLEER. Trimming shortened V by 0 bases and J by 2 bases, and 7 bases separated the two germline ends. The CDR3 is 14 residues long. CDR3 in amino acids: CASSQDTGNYGYTF. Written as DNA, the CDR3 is TGCGCCAGCAGCCAAGATACCGGGAACTATGGCTACACCTTC.

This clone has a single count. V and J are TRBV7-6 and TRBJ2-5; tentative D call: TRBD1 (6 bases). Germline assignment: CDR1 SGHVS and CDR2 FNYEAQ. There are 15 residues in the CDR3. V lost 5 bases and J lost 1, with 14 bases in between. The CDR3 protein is CASSADTGFQETQYF. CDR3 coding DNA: TGTGCCAGCAGCGCAGACACAGGGTTCCAAGAGACCCAGTACTTC.

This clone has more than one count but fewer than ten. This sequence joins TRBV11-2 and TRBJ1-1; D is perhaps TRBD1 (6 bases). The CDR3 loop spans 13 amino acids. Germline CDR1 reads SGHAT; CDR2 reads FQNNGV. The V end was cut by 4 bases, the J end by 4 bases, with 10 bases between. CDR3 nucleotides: TGTGCCAGCAGCTCCACGGGGGCCACTGAAGCTTTCTTT. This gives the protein CASSSTGATEAFF.

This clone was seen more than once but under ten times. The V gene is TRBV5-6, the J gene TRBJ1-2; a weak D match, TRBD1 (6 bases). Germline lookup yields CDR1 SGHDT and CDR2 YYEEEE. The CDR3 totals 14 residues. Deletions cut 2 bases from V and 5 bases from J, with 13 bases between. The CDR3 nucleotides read TGTGCCAGCAGCTTTTGGGGGGCTCGTTATGGCTACACCTTC. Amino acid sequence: CASSFWGARYGYTF.

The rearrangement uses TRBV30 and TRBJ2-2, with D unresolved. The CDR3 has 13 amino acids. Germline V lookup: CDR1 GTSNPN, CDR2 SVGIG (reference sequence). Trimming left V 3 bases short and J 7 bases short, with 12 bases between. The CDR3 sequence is CAWRPTGLGELFF. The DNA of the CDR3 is TGTGCCTGGAGACCCACCGGCCTCGGGGAGCTGTTTTTT.

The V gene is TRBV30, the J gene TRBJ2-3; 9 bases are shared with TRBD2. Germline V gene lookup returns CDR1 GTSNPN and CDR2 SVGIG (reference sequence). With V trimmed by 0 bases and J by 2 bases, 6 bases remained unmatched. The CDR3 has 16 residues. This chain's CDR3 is CAWSVLLAGITDTQYF. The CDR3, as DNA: TGTGCCTGGAGTGTACTACTAGCGGGTATCACAGATACGCAGTATTTT.

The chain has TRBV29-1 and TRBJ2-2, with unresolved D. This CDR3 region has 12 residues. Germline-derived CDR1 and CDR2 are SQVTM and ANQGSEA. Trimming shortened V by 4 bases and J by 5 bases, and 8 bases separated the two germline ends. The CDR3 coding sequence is TGCAGCGTTGGATGGAAAACCGGGGAGCTGTTTTTT. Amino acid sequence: CSVGWKTGELFF.

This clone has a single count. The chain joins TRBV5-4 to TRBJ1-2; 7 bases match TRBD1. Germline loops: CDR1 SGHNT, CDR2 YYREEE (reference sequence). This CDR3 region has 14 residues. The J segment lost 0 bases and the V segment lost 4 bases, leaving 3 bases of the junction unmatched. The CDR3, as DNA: TGTGCCAGCAGCCCCGGGACAGCTAACTATGGCTACACCTTC. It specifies CASSPGTANYGYTF.

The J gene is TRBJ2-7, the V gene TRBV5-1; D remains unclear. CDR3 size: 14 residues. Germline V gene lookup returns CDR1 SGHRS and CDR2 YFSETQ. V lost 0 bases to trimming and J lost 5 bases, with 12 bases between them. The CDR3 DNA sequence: TGCGCCAGCAGCTTGGGGACCCCCAGTCACGAGCAGTACTTC. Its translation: CASSLGTPSHEQYF.

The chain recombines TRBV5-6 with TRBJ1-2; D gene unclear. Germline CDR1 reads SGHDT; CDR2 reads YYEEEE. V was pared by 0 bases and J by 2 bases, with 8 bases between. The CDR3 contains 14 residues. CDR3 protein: CASSLDLGNYGYTF. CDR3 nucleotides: TGTGCCAGCAGCTTGGATCTGGGGAACTATGGCTACACCTTC.

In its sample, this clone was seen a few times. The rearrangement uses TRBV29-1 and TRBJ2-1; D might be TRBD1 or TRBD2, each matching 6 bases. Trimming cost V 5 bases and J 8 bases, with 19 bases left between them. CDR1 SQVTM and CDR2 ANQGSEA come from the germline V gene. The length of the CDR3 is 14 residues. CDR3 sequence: CSVLGGAKMDEQFF. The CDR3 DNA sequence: TGCAGCGTTTTGGGGGGCGCGAAAATGGATGAGCAGTTCTTC.

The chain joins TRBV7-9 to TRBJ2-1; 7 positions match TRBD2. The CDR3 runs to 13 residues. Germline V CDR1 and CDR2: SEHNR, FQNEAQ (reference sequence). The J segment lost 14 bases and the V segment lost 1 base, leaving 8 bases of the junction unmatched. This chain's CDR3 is CASSLGEGTREFF. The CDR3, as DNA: TGTGCCAGCAGCTTAGGGGAGGGGACTCGGGAGTTCTTC.

In DNA form, the CDR3 reads TGCGCCAGCAGCCCCGAAGGGCAGGGAGTCTATGGCTACACCTTC. This encodes CASSPEGQGVYGYTF. This sequence joins TRBV4-1 and TRBJ1-2; D is perhaps TRBD1 (5 bases). The V and J ends lost 4 bases and 4 bases respectively, with 16 bases between them. The CDR3 extends over 15 amino acids. Germline assignment: CDR1 MGHRA and CDR2 YSYEKL.

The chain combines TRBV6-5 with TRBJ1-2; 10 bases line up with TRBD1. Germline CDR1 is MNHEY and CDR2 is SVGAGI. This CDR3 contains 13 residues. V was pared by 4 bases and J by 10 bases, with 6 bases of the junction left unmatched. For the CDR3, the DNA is TGTGCCAGCAGTTTAGACAGGGGGCTCGTCTACACCTTC. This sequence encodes CASSLDRGLVYTF.

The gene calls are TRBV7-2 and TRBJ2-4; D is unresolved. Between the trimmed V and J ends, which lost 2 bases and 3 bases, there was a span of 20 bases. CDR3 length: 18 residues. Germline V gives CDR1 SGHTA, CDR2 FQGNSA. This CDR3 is CASSLRSQALLGKNIQYF. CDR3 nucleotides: TGTGCCAGCAGCTTAAGGAGCCAGGCGCTCTTAGGCAAAAACATTCAGTACTTC. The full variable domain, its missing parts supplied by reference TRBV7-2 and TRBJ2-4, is GAGVSQSPSNKVTEKGKDVELRCDPISGHTALYWYRQSLGQGLEFLIYFQGNSAPDKSGLPSDRFSAERTGGSVSTLTIQRTQQEDSAVYLCASSLRSQALLGKNIQYFGAGTRLSVL.

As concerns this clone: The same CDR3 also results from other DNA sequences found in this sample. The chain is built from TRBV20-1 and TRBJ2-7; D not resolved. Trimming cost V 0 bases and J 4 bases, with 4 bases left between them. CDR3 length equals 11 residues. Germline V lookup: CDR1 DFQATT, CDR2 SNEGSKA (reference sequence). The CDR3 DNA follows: TGCAGTGCTAGAGACGGTTACGAGCAGTACTTC. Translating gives CSARDGYEQYF.

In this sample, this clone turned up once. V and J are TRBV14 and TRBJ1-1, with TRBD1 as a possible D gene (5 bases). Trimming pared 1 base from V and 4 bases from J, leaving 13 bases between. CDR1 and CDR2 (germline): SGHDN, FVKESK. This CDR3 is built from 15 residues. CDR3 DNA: TGTGCCAGCAGCCAAGTATTAAGGGGTAGCACTGAAGCTTTCTTT. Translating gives CASSQVLRGSTEAFF.